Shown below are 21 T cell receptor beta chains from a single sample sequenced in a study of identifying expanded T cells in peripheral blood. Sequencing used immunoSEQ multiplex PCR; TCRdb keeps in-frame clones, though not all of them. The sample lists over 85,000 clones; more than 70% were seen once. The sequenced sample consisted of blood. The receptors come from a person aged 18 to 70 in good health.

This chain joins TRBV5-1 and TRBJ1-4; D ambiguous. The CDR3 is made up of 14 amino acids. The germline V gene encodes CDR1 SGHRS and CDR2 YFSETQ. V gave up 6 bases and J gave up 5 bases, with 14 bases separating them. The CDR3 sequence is CASTSDGRNEKLFF. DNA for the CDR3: TGCGCCAGCACCTCGGACGGACGAAATGAAAAACTGTTTTTT.

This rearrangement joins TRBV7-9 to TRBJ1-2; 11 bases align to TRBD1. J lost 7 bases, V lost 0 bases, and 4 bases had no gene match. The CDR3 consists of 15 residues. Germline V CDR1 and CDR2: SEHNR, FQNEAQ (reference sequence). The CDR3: CASSLAEGTGGGYTF. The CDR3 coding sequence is TGTGCCAGCAGCTTAGCGGAGGGGACAGGGGGTGGCTACACCTTC.

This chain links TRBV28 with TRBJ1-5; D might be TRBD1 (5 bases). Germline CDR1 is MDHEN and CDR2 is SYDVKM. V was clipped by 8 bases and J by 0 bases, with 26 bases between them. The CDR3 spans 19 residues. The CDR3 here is CASRGPTETTPLSNQPQHF. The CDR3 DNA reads TGTGCCAGCCGTGGACCGACAGAAACTACACCGCTTAGCAATCAGCCCCAGCATTTT.

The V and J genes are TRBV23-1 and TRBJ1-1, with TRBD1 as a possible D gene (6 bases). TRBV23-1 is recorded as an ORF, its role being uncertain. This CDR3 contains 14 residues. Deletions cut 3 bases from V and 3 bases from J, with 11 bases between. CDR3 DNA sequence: TGCGCCAGCAGTCATAGGGCAGGGGACACTGAAGCTTTCTTT. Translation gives CASSHRAGDTEAFF.

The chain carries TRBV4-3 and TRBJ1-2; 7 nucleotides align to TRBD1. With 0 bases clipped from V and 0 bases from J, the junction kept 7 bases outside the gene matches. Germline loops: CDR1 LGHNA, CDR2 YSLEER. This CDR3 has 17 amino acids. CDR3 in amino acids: CASSQDSGTASNYGYTF. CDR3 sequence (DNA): TGCGCCAGCAGCCAAGATTCCGGGACAGCATCTAACTATGGCTACACCTTC.

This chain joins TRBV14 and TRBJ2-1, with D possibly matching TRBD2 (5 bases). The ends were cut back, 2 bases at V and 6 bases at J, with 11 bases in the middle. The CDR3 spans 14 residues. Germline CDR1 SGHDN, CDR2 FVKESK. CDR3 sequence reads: CASSQPGVRNEQFF. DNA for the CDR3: TGTGCCAGCAGCCAACCCGGGGTACGCAATGAGCAGTTCTTC.

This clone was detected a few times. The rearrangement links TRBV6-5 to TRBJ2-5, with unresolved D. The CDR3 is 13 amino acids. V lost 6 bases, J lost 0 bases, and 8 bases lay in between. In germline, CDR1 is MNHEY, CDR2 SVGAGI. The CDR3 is CASSQTNQETQYF. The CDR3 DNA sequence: TGTGCCAGCAGCCAAACTAACCAAGAGACCCAGTACTTC.

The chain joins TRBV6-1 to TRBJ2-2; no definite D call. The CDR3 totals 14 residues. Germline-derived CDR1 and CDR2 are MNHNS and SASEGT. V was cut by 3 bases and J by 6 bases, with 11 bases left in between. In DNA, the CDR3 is TGTGCCAGCAGTGATTACCGAAAATCCGGGGAGCTGTTTTTT. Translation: CASSDYRKSGELFF.

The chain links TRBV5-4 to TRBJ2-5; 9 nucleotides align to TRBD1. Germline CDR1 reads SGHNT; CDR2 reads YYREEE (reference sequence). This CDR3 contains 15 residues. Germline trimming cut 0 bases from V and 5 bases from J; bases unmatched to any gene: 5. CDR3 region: CASSLEQGARETQYF. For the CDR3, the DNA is TGTGCCAGCAGCTTGGAACAGGGGGCGCGGGAGACCCAGTACTTC. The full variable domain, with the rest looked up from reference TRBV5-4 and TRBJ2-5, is ETGVTQSPTHLIKTRGQQVTLRCSSQSGHNTVSWYQQALGQGPQFIFQYYREEENGRGNFPPRFSGLQFPNYSSELNVNALELDDSALYLCASSLEQGARETQYFGPGTRLLVL.

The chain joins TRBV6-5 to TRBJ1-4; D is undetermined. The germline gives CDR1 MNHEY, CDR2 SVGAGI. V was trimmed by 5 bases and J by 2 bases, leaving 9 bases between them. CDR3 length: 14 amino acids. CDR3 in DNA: TGTGCCAGCAGTACGACGCGGACTAATGAAAAACTGTTTTTT. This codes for CASSTTRTNEKLFF.

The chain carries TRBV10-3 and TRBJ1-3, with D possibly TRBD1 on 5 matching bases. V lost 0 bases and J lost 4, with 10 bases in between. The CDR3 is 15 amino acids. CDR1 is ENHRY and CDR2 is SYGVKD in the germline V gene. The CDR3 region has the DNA TGTGCCATCAGTGAGTCAGGGACGCGAGGAAACACCATATATTTT. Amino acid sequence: CAISESGTRGNTIYF.

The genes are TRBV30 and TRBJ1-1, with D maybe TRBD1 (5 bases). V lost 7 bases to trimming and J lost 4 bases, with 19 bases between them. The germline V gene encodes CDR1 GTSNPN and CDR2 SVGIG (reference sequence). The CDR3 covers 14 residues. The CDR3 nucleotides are TGTGCCTTTAGGGGTCCCCGTATTGGCACTGAAGCTTTCTTT. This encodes CAFRGPRIGTEAFF.

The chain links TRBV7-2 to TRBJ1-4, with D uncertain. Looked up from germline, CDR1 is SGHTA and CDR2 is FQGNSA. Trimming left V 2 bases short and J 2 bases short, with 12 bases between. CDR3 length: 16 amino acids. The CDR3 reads CASSLRLLGTNEKLFF. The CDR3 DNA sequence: TGTGCCAGCAGCTTACGGCTCCTCGGGACTAATGAAAAACTGTTTTTT.

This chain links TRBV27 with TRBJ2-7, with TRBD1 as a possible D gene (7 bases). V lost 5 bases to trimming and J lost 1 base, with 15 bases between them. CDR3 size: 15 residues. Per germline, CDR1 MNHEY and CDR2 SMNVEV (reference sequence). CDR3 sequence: CASSTLTGRSYEQYF. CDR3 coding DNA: TGTGCCAGCAGTACCCTGACAGGGAGGTCCTACGAGCAGTACTTC.

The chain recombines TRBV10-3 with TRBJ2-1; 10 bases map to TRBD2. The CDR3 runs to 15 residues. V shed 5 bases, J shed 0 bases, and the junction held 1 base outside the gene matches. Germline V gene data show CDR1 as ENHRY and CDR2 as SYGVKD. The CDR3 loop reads CAISPSGSSYNEQFF. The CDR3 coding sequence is TGTGCCATCAGTCCTAGCGGGAGCTCCTACAATGAGCAGTTCTTC.

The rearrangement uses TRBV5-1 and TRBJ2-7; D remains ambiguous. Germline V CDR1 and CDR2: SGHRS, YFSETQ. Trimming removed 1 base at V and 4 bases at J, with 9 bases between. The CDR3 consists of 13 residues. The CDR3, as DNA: TGCGCCAGCAGCTTGACGGCAGATTACGAGCAGTACTTC. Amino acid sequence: CASSLTADYEQYF. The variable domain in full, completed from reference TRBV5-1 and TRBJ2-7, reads KAGVTQTPRYLIKTRGQQVTLSCSPISGHRSVSWYQQTPGQGLQFLFEYFSETQRNKGNFPGRFSGRQFSNSRSEMNVSTLELGDSALYLCASSLTADYEQYFGPGTRLTVT.

DNA for the CDR3: TGTGCCATCAGTCCAAAAGAGGGCGCTGGGGCCAACGTCCTGACTTTC. Protein sequence: CAISPKEGAGANVLTF. This sequence joins TRBV10-3 and TRBJ2-6; a weak D match, TRBD2 (5 bases). This CDR3 has 16 amino acids. The ends were cut back, 5 bases at V and 2 bases at J, with 13 bases in the middle. Germline-derived CDR1 and CDR2 are ENHRY and SYGVKD.

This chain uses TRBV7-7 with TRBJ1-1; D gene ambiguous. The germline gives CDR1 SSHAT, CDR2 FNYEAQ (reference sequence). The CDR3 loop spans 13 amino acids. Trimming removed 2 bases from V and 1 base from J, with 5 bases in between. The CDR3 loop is CASSLNRNTEAFF. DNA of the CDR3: TGTGCCAGCAGCTTAAACAGGAACACTGAAGCTTTCTTT. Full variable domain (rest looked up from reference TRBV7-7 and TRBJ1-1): GAGVSQSPRYKVTKRGQDVTLRCDPISSHATLYWYQQALGQGPEFLTYFNYEAQPDKSGLPSDRFSAERPEGSISTLTIQRTEQRDSAMYRCASSLNRNTEAFFGQGTRLTVV.

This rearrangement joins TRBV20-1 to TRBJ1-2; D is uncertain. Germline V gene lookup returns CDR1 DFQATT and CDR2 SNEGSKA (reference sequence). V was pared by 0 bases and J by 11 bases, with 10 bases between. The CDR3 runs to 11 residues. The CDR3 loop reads CSARETRRYTF. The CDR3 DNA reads TGCAGTGCTAGAGAGACGCGGAGATACACCTTC.

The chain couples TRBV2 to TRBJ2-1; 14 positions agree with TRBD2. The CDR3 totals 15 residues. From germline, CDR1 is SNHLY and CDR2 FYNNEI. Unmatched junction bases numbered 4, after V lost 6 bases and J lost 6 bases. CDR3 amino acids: CASSTGTSGGNEQFF. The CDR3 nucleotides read TGTGCCAGCAGCACCGGGACTAGCGGGGGCAATGAGCAGTTCTTC.

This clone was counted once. For the CDR3, the DNA is TGTGCCAGCAGCTTAACCGGGGGCCAAATCTATGGCTACACCTTC. Translation: CASSLTGGQIYGYTF. This chain links TRBV7-2 with TRBJ1-2; D is perhaps TRBD1 (6 bases). Per the germline V gene, CDR1 is SGHTA and CDR2 is FQGNSA. Trimming pared 2 bases from V and 4 bases from J, leaving 14 bases between. The CDR3 extends over 15 amino acids.